This entry describes one TCR beta chain. Its antigen has not been determined. Base qualities are not at hand, and no much larger clone is one base apart. TCR cDNA was synthesized by 5'RACE template switching, which introduced a universal primer site and unique molecular identifiers. Priming of cDNA synthesis was performed from both the TCR alpha and TCR beta constant segments. Libraries were amplified in two PCR steps, with sample barcodes and sequencing adapters added in the second step. Libraries were sequenced on Illumina HiSeq 2500 (2x100 bp) or NovaSeq (2x150 bp). In the source study's methods: Demultiplexing of reads and collapsing into UMI consensus sequences were performed with MIGEC, and V(D)J alignment was carried out with MiXCR. Clonotypes responding to the vaccine were identified with edgeR on replicate PBMC samples, with the criteria of FDR below 0.01 and a log2 fold change above 5 up to day 15. Each bulk clonotype was labeled CD4 or CD8 based on which sequenced repertoire, CD4 or CD8, contained the clonotype at higher abundance. In-frame beta chains were kept once TCRdb had trimmed the public reads at Q25 with fastp and called clones with MiXCR. Each entry merges the rows of one CDR3 protein and shows their most common DNA and genes. TCRdb's processing, not the authors' own work, is the source of the V and J calls. A total of approximately 300,000 distinct CDR3 sequences appear in this sample, around 6.8% of them only once. Of the sample, roughly a sixth is held by the ten largest clones.

The treatment or condition label of this sample denotes: live attenuated yellow fever vaccine strain. Two biological replicates of bulk PBMCs were collected at each blood-draw timepoint. PBMCs were isolated from peripheral blood using a standard Ficoll-Paque protocol. RNA was extracted with TriZol from bulk PBMCs, CD4 and CD8 fractions, and dextramer-positive and dextramer-negative fractions. These data originate in a study of T cells after yellow fever vaccination (dated by TCRdb to the late 2010s). Describing the broader study: Libraries from fractions with low cell numbers were prepared with the SMART-Seq v4 Ultra Low Input RNA kit. Two healthy male donors, one aged 18 to 30 and one aged 30 to 40 years, were included in the cohort. Blood samples were taken at several timepoints before and after primary and secondary immunization, and bulk PBMC replicates and cell subsets were isolated. Bulk TCR alpha and beta repertoires were sequenced longitudinally to track T-cell clones before and after primary and booster YFV17D yellow fever vaccination.

General study outcomes and caveats: A small fraction of clonotypes appeared in both the CD4 and CD8 compartments, likely as a result of convergent recombination. Computational filtering was needed because FACS-sorted repertoires could contain abundant contaminating clonotypes from the bulk population. After the booster, most clones that had expanded after primary vaccination were detected again (around 96% of CD4 and roughly 86% of CD8), suggesting broad maintenance of memory. Because only a couple of donors were included in the study, the extent to which the findings can be generalized is limited. The secondary T-cell response was found to be weaker but faster than the primary response, with a peak reached on day 5 rather than on day 15.

This sample comprised PBMCs, obtained roughly 45 days after the first yellow fever vaccination. The receptor comes from a young man who received the YFV17D yellow fever vaccine.

The CDR3 protein is CASSQTGTGETQYF. The nucleotides are TGTGCCAGCAGCCAAACCGGGACAGGAGAGACCCAGTACTTC. The sequence joins TRBV5-4 to TRBJ2-5, with 8 central nucleotides matching TRBD1. V loses 4 bases at its end and J loses 4 bases; junction bases beyond the gene matches: 6. CDR1 SGHNT and CDR2 YYREEE were looked up in the germline V gene (reference sequence). The CDR3 contains 14 residues, cysteine and phenylalanine counted. CDR3 DNA only is kept here, 42 bases in frame from base 1. Outside the CDR3, residues come from the reference TRBV5-4 and TRBJ2-5 proteins, so the full variable domain is: ETGVTQSPTHLIKTRGQQVTLRCSSQSGHNTVSWYQQALGQGPQFIFQYYREEENGRGNFPPRFSGLQFPNYSSELNVNALELDDSALYLCASSQTGTGETQYFGPGTRLLVL.